The source of this T cell receptor (beta chain) is a study of cytomegalovirus exposure and HLA in healthy donors. Study details: Across more than 350 genotyped donors, 81% landed in the Caucasian-associated ancestry cluster.

CDR3 size: 14 residues. Between the trimmed V and J ends, which lost 2 bases and 2 bases, there was a span of 9 bases. CDR1 and CDR2 from the germline V gene are KGHSH and LQKENI. A multiplex PCR was run with 60 Vbeta primers and 13 Jbeta primers. Using immunoSEQ multiplex PCR, the repertoire was profiled, and TCRdb retains in-frame clones only, with some absent. Here the sample spans more than 95,000 clones, under 85% being singletons. The chain recombines TRBV18 with TRBJ2-5; D ambiguous. Sequenced material: PBMCs. This TCR was recovered from a man in his thirties or forties in good health and CMV-seronegative. The CDR3 loop is CASSPTEQQETQYF. CDR3 DNA sequence: TGTGCCAGCTCACCAACAGAGCAACAAGAGACCCAGTACTTC.